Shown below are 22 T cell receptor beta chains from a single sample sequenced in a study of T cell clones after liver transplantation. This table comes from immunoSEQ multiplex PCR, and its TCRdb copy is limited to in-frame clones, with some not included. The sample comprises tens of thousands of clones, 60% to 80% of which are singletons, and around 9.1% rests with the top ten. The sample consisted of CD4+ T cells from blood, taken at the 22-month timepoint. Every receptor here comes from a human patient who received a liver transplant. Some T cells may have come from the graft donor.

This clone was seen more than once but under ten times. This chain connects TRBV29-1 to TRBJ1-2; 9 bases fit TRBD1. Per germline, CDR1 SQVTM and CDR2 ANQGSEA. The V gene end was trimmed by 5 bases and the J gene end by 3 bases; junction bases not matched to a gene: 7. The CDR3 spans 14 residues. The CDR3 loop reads CSVRGQGGDYGYTF. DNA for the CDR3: TGCAGCGTTAGGGGACAGGGTGGCGACTATGGCTACACCTTC.

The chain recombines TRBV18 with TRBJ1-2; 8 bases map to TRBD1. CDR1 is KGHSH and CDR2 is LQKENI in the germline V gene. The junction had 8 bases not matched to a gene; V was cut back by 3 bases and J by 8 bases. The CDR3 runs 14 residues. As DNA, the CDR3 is TGTGCCAGCTCACCCTCAGGGGGCGATTACGGCTACACCTTC. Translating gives CASSPSGGDYGYTF.

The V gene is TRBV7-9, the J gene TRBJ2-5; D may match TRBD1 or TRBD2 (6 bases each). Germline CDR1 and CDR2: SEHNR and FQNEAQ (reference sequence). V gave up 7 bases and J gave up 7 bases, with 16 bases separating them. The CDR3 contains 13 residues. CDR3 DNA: TGTGCCAGCACCTGGGGGGCAGGCGGGACCCAGTACTTC. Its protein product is CASTWGAGGTQYF.

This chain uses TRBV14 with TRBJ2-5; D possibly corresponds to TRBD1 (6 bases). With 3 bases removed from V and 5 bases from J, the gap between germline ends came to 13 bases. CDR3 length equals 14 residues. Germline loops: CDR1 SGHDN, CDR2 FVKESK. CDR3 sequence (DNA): TGTGCCAGCAGCCAGGGAACAGGGTTTGAGACCCAGTACTTC. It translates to CASSQGTGFETQYF.

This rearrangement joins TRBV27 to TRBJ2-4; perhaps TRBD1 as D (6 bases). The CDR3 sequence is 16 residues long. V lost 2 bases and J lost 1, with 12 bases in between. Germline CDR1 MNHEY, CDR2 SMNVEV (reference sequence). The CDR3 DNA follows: TGTGCCAGCAGTTTAAATGGACAGCGGGCCAAAAACATTCAGTACTTC. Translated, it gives CASSLNGQRAKNIQYF.

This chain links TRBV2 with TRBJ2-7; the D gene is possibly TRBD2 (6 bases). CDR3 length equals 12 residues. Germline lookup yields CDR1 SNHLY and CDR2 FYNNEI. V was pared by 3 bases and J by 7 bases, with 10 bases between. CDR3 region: CASSDRGREQYF. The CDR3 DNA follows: TGTGCCAGCAGTGATCGTGGGAGGGAGCAGTACTTC. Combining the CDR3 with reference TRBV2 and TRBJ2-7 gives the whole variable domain EPEVTQTPSHQVTQMGQEVILRCVPISNHLYFYWYRQILGQKVEFLVSFYNNEISEKSEIFDDQFSVERPDGSNFTLKIRSTKLEDSAMYFCASSDRGREQYFGPGTRLTVT.

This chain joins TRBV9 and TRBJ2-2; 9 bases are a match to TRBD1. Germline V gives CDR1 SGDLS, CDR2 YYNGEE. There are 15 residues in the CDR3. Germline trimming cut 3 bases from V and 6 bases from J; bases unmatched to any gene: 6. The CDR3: CASSGQGVLAGELFF. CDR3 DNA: TGTGCCAGCAGCGGACAGGGGGTACTGGCCGGGGAGCTGTTTTTT.

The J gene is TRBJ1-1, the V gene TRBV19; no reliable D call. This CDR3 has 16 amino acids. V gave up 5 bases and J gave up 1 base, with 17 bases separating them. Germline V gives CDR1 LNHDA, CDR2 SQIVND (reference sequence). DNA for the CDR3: TGTGCCAGTAGTCGGCCTTGGACGGCGGGGAACACTGAAGCTTTCTTT. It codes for CASSRPWTAGNTEAFF.

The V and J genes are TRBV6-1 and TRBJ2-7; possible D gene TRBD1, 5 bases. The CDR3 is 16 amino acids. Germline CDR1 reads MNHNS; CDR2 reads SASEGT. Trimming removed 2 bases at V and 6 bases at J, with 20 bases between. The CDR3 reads CASSETVGPGKSEQYF. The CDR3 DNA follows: TGTGCCAGCAGTGAAACTGTGGGTCCAGGGAAGTCCGAGCAGTACTTC.

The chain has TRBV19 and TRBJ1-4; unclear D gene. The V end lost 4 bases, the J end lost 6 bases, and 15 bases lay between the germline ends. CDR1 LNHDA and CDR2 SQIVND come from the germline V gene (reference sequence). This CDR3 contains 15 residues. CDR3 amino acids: CASSSSGATDEKLFF. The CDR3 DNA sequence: TGTGCCAGTAGTAGTTCAGGCGCTACAGATGAAAAACTGTTTTTT. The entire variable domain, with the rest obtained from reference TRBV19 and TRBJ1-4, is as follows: DGGITQSPKYLFRKEGQNVTLSCEQNLNHDAMYWYRQDPGQGLRLIYYSQIVNDFQKGDIAEGYSVSREKKESFPLTVTSAQKNPTAFYLCASSSSGATDEKLFFGSGTQLSVL.

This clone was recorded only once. The CDR3: CASSGTSGGAFAADTQYF. The CDR3, as DNA: TGTGCCAGCAGTGGGACTAGCGGGGGCGCCTTTGCGGCAGATACGCAGTATTTT. This chain links TRBV2 with TRBJ2-3, with TRBD2 matching 13 bases. The CDR3 length is 18 residues. The V gene end was trimmed by 4 bases and the J gene end by 4 bases; junction bases not matched to a gene: 11. CDR1 is SNHLY, CDR2 FYNNEI, per germline.

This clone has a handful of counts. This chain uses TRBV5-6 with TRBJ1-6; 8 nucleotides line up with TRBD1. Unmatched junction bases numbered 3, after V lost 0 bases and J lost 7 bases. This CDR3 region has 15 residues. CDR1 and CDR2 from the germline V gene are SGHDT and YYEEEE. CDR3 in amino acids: CASSLEAGGNSPLHF. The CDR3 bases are TGTGCCAGCAGCTTGGAGGCAGGGGGCAATTCACCCCTCCACTTT.

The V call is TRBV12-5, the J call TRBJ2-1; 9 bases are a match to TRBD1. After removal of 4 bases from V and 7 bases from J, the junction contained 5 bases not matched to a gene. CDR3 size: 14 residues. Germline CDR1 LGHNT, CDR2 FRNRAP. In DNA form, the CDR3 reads TGTGCTAGTGGTTGGGGACAGGGTAGGAATGAGCAGTTCTTC. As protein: CASGWGQGRNEQFF.

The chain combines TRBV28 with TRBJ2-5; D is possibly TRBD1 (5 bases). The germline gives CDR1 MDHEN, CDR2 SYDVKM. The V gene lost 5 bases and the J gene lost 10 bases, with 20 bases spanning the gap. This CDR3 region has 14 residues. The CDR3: CASSRFRAWWIQYF. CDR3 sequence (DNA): TGTGCCAGCAGTAGATTCAGGGCTTGGTGGATCCAGTACTTC.

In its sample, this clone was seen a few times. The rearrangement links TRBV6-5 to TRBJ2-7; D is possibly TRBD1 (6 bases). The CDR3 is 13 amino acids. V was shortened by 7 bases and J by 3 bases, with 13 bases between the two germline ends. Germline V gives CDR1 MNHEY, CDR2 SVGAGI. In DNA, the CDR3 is TGTGCCAGCACCTCCCCCAGGGGCTACGAGCAGTACTTC. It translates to CASTSPRGYEQYF.

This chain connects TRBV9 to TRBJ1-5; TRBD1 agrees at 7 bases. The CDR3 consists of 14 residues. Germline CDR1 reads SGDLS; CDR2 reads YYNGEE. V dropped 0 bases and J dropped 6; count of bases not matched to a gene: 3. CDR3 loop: CASSVGQGSQPQHF. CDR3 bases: TGTGCCAGCAGCGTAGGACAGGGAAGTCAGCCCCAGCATTTT.

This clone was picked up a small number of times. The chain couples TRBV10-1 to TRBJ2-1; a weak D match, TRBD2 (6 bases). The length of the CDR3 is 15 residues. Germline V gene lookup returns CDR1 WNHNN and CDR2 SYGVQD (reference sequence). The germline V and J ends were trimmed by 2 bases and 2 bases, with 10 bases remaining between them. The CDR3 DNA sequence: TGCGCCAGCAGTGAGACAGGAGGGGCCTACAATGAGCAGTTCTTC. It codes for CASSETGGAYNEQFF.

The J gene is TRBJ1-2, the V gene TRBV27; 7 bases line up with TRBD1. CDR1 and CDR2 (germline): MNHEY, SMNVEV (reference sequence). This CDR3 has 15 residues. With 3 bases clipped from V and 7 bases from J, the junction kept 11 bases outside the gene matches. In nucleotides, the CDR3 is TGTGCCAGCAGTTTTGAAGGGGGCATCTTGCGTGGCTACACCTTC. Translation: CASSFEGGILRGYTF.

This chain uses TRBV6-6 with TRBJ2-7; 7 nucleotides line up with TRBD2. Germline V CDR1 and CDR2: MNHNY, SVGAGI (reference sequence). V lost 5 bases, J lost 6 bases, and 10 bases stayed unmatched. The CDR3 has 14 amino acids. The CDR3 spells CASSRLSGVAEQYF. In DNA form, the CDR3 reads TGTGCCAGCAGTAGACTAAGCGGGGTCGCCGAGCAGTACTTC.

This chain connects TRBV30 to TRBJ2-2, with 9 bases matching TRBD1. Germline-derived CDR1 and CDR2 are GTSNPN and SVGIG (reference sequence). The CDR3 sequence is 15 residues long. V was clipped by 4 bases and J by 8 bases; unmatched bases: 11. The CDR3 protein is CAWKGTGSVPGELFF. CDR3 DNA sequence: TGTGCCTGGAAGGGGACAGGGAGTGTTCCTGGGGAGCTGTTTTTT.

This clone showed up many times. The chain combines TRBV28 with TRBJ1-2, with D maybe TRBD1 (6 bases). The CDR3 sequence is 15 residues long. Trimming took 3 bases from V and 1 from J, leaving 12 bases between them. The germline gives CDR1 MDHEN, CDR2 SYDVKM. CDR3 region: CASSFSTQGNYGYTF. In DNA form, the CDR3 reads TGTGCCAGCAGTTTTTCGACACAGGGTAACTATGGCTACACCTTC.

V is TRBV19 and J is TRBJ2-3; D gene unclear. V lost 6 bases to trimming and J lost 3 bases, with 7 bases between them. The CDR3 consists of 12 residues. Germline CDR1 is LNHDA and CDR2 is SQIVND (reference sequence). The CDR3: CASSSRTDTQYF. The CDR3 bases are TGTGCCAGTAGCTCCCGGACAGATACGCAGTATTTT.